This T cell receptor beta chain originates from a study of cytomegalovirus exposure and HLA in healthy donors. The study, taken as a whole, reports: The authors later found TCR association rates varying by HLA locus, with DRB1 most and HLA-C fewest.

To note about this clone: Its specificity is unknown.

Per germline, CDR1 SGDLS and CDR2 YYNGEE. After removal of 4 bases from V and 4 bases from J, the junction contained 10 bases not matched to a gene. This CDR3 region has 15 residues. In the PCR, 60 Vbeta and 13 Jbeta primers were used. TCRdb's table, derived via immunoSEQ multiplex PCR, lists solely in-frame clones and lacks some. This sample has around 63,000 clones; around 85% occur once, and the top ten carry about 2.8%. This receptor was taken from a woman aged 25-40 years in good health and CMV-seronegative. The rearrangement links TRBV9 to TRBJ2-5, with 7 bases fitting TRBD1. The sequencing sample was made of PBMCs. In DNA, the CDR3 is TGTGCCAGCAGCTTCACCCCCGCAGGGGGAGAGACCCAGTACTTC. Translating it yields CASSFTPAGGETQYF. Full variable domain (outside the CDR3, taken from reference TRBV9 and TRBJ2-5): DSGVTQTPKHLITATGQRVTLRCSPRSGDLSVYWYQQSLDQGLQFLIQYYNGEERAKGNILERFSAQQFPDLHSELNLSSLELGDSALYFCASSFTPAGGETQYFGPGTRLLVL.